The next 24 T cell receptor beta chains were all read from a single sample in a study of Japanese encephalitis immunity and Zika vaccine responses. For 6 days, PBMCs labeled with CFSE were cultured with peptide pools at roughly 0.94 ug/mL each. The sort collected unfixed, live, CD56-CD19-CD16-CD3+CD4+ CFSE-low proliferating CD4 T cells. TCRdb passed the 5' RACE reads through MiXCR, listing each CDR3 protein once. Here the sample spans 450 to 500 distinct CDR3 sequences, 6.9% being singletons. Sequenced material: antigen-activated CD4+ T cells from blood, cultured, taken during a Zika inactivated vaccine study. These receptors all come from an adult woman who received an inactivated Zika virus vaccine.

By sample fraction, this clonotype is hyperexpanded (1% or more). The chain recombines TRBV7-6 with TRBJ1-2; TRBD1 is a possible D gene (6 bases). The V end lost 2 bases, the J end lost 4 bases, and 14 bases lay between the germline ends. This CDR3 region has 15 residues. Per the germline V gene, CDR1 is SGHVS and CDR2 is FNYEAQ. CDR3 in amino acids: CASSLLRGPTYGYTF. DNA of the CDR3: TGTGCCAGCAGCTTACTCAGGGGCCCCACCTATGGCTACACCTTC.

The chain carries TRBV7-8 and TRBJ1-5, with D unclear. From germline, CDR1 is SGHVS and CDR2 FQNEAQ. V lost 1 base and J lost 0, with 10 bases in between. The CDR3 sequence is 16 residues long. The CDR3: CASSLDTEYSNQPQHF. The CDR3 nucleotides are TGTGCCAGCAGCTTAGATACGGAGTATAGCAATCAGCCCCAGCATTTT.

This sequence joins TRBV20-1 and TRBJ1-1, with TRBD1 matching over 7 bases. The CDR3 loop spans 13 amino acids. V shed 5 bases, J shed 10 bases, and the junction held 13 bases outside the gene matches. Germline V lookup: CDR1 DFQATT, CDR2 SNEGSKA (reference sequence). The CDR3 reads CSAPATDRATAFF. DNA of the CDR3: TGCAGTGCTCCCGCTACTGACAGGGCGACAGCTTTCTTT.

By share of the sample, this clonotype is medium-sized. The J gene is TRBJ2-7, the V gene TRBV28; no definite D call. Germline V lookup: CDR1 MDHEN, CDR2 SYDVKM. V lost 1 base and J lost 4, with 11 bases in between. This CDR3 contains 14 residues. This chain's CDR3 is CASSLLAARYEQYF. CDR3 sequence (DNA): TGTGCCAGCAGTTTATTGGCAGCGAGATACGAGCAGTACTTC.

With respect to this clonotype: No DNA is shown, since the ends of the CDR3 on it are uncertain; the CDR3 is the one TCRdb lists. The gene calls are TRBV5-1 and TRBJ2-2; the D call of TRBD1 is as the table states it, not checked on the DNA. Germline lookup yields CDR1 SGHRS and CDR2 YFSETQ. The CDR3 totals 14 residues, both ends included. The CDR3 protein is CASSLNGDRELFFF.

By frequency in the sample, this clonotype is medium-sized (0.01 to 0.1%). The chain links TRBV7-9 to TRBJ2-7; D not resolved. Deletions cut 5 bases from V and 3 bases from J, with 14 bases between. This CDR3 has 14 amino acids. Germline CDR1 is SEHNR and CDR2 is FQNEAQ (reference sequence). CDR3 sequence reads: CASSQDGGVYEQYF. The CDR3 DNA follows: TGTGCCAGCAGCCAAGACGGTGGCGTCTACGAGCAGTACTTC.

By share, this clonotype ranks as hyperexpanded. The V call is TRBV5-1, the J call TRBJ2-7, with TRBD2 as a possible D gene (6 bases). Germline CDR1 and CDR2: SGHRS and YFSETQ. The germline V and J ends were trimmed by 5 bases and 5 bases, with 14 bases remaining between them. CDR3 length: 13 residues. The CDR3, as DNA: TGCGCCAGCAGTCGACGGGGGAACGACGAGCAGTACTTC. Translating gives CASSRRGNDEQYF.

By frequency in the sample, this clonotype is large. The CDR3 spells CASDTICYEQYF. CDR3 in DNA: TGTGCCAGCGACACGATTTGCTACGAGCAGTACTTC. The gene calls are TRBV27 and TRBJ2-7; no clear D. V lost 8 bases to trimming and J lost 3 bases, with 11 bases between them. The CDR3 is 12 amino acids. CDR1 MNHEY and CDR2 SMNVEV come from the germline V gene (reference sequence).

This clonotype is classed as medium-sized (0.01 to 0.1%). This chain connects TRBV12-3 or TRBV12-4 to TRBJ1-2; 9 positions match TRBD1. Trimming removed 6 bases from V and 1 base from J; junction bases left unmatched: 6. The CDR3 runs to 15 residues. CDR3 protein: CASRLQGAHNYGYTF. The DNA for the CDR3 is TGTGCCAGCAGATTACAGGGGGCGCATAACTATGGCTACACCTTC.

This clonotype is large in the sample. CDR3 in amino acids: CSLRPRDSSKSNQPQHF. Written as DNA, the CDR3 is TGCAGCTTACGGCCCCGGGACAGCTCGAAAAGCAATCAGCCCCAGCATTTT. The gene calls are TRBV29-1 and TRBJ1-5, with 7 bases aligning to TRBD1. This CDR3 region has 17 residues. The germline V gene encodes CDR1 SQVTM and CDR2 ANQGSEA. V gave up 8 bases and J gave up 1 base; unmatched junction bases: 17.

By frequency in the sample, this clonotype is medium-sized. Germline and junction disagree at one end, which may indicate a read error. The gene calls are TRBV3-1 and TRBJ1-2, with D unresolved. Germline V gene sequence: CDR1 LGHDT, CDR2 YNNKEL (reference sequence). The CDR3 consists of 13 residues. This CDR3 is CASSQDPDAHQLF. CDR3 DNA: TGTGCCAGCAGCCAAGATCCGGACGCACACCAGCTCTTC.

Judged by abundance, this clonotype is hyperexpanded (1% or more). The chain is built from TRBV5-1 and TRBJ1-2, with D perhaps TRBD1 (5 bases). CDR3 length: 14 amino acids. Trimming shortened V by 2 bases and J by 4 bases, and 12 bases separated the two germline ends. The germline CDR1 and CDR2 sequences are SGHRS and YFSETQ. CDR3 loop: CASSFRGGTYGYTF. The CDR3 DNA reads TGCGCCAGCAGCTTTAGGGGAGGGACCTATGGCTACACCTTC. The full variable domain, its missing parts supplied by reference TRBV5-1 and TRBJ1-2, is KAGVTQTPRYLIKTRGQQVTLSCSPISGHRSVSWYQQTPGQGLQFLFEYFSETQRNKGNFPGRFSGRQFSNSRSEMNVSTLELGDSALYLCASSFRGGTYGYTFGSGTRLTVV.

Relative to its sample, this clonotype is medium-sized. The chain employs TRBV6-1 and TRBJ2-5; 7 bases agree with TRBD2. Trimming took 8 bases from V and 5 from J; bases not matched to a gene: 5. This CDR3 region has 12 residues. Germline V gene lookup returns CDR1 MNHNS and CDR2 SASEGT. CDR3 region: CASPSGTETQYF. Written as DNA, the CDR3 is TGTGCCAGCCCAAGCGGGACGGAGACCCAGTACTTC.

By share, this clonotype ranks as hyperexpanded (1% or more). The V call is TRBV7-6, the J call TRBJ2-1, with 10 bases aligning to TRBD2. The CDR3 totals 15 residues. V lost 5 bases, J lost 5 bases, and 6 bases stayed unmatched. The germline gives CDR1 SGHVS, CDR2 FNYEAQ. CDR3: CASSPSGRANNEQFF. CDR3 nucleotide sequence: TGTGCCAGCAGCCCAAGCGGGAGGGCCAACAATGAGCAGTTCTTC. Using reference TRBV7-6 and TRBJ2-1 for the parts outside the CDR3, the full variable domain is GAGVSQSPRYKVTKRGQDVALRCDPISGHVSLYWYRQALGQGPEFLTYFNYEAQQDKSGLPNDRFSAERPEGSISTLTIQRTEQRDSAMYRCASSPSGRANNEQFFGPGTRLTVL.

In its sample, this clonotype is medium-sized. V and J are TRBV5-4 and TRBJ1-2, with 11 bases identical to TRBD1. Germline V gives CDR1 SGHNT, CDR2 YYREEE (reference sequence). J lost 6 bases, V lost 4 bases, and 5 bases had no gene match. The CDR3 runs 14 residues. DNA for the CDR3: TGTGCCAGCAGCCAGCCGGGACAGGGGGATGGCTACACCTTC. It is translated as CASSQPGQGDGYTF.

In its sample, this clonotype is medium-sized. The V and J genes are TRBV6-5 and TRBJ2-3, with 13 bases identical to TRBD2. V gave up 0 bases and J gave up 4 bases; unmatched junction bases: 4. Looked up from germline, CDR1 is MNHEY and CDR2 is SVGAGI. There are 17 residues in the CDR3. CDR3 in amino acids: CASSYSWTSGGPDTQYF. The CDR3 DNA reads TGTGCCAGCAGTTACTCCTGGACTAGCGGGGGACCAGATACGCAGTATTTT.

In this sample, this clonotype is large (0.1 to 1%). V gene TRBV7-9 combines with J gene TRBJ1-1, with D hard to call. This CDR3 is built from 13 residues. CDR1 and CDR2 (germline): SEHNR, FQNEAQ (reference sequence). Trimming removed 11 bases from V and 1 base from J, with 14 bases in between. In DNA, the CDR3 is TGTGCCGGGGTGATAGAAAGGAACACTGAAGCTTTCTTT. It is translated as CAGVIERNTEAFF.

This clonotype is termed large. The V gene is TRBV6-5, the J gene TRBJ2-5, with D hard to call. This CDR3 comprises 13 residues. V dropped 4 bases and J dropped 0 bases, with 6 bases sitting between them. Germline V gene data show CDR1 as MNHEY and CDR2 as SVGAGI. CDR3 sequence (DNA): TGTGCCAGCAGTTTCCTTCACCAAGAGACCCAGTACTTC. Protein sequence: CASSFLHQETQYF.

This clonotype is judged large. This chain uses TRBV19 with TRBJ2-2; no clear D gene. V was trimmed by 7 bases and J by 1 base, leaving 13 bases between them. Germline V CDR1 and CDR2: LNHDA, SQIVND (reference sequence). The CDR3 is 15 amino acids. CDR3 nucleotide sequence: TGTGCCAGTAACGGGCGTCTTCAGAACACCGGGGAGCTGTTTTTT. It yields the protein CASNGRLQNTGELFF.

This clonotype qualifies as large. CDR3 protein: CASSPDRSPGEQYF. CDR3 bases: TGTGCCAGCTCACCGGACAGGTCGCCCGGCGAGCAGTACTTC. The chain combines TRBV18 with TRBJ2-7; 7 nucleotides align to TRBD1. Per the germline V gene, CDR1 is KGHSH and CDR2 is LQKENI. V lost 3 bases and J lost 6; bases outside the gene matches: 8. CDR3 size: 14 residues.

This clonotype is classed as hyperexpanded. The rearrangement links TRBV10-3 to TRBJ2-1; D is undetermined. The V end lost 7 bases, the J end lost 6 bases, and 16 bases lay between the germline ends. CDR3 length: 14 residues. Germline V gene lookup returns CDR1 ENHRY and CDR2 SYGVKD. The CDR3 loop is CAIIEGRHSNEQFF. CDR3 nucleotides: TGTGCCATCATTGAAGGAAGGCATAGCAATGAGCAGTTCTTC.

This clonotype is classed as large. This chain joins TRBV9 and TRBJ1-1; D may be TRBD1 (6 bases). Germline-derived CDR1 and CDR2 are SGDLS and YYNGEE. V lost 2 bases and J 3 bases, leaving 11 bases between the germline ends. CDR3 size: 14 residues. The DNA of the CDR3 is TGTGCCAGCAGCGTTGAAGGGGGTCACACTGAAGCTTTCTTT. Translating gives CASSVEGGHTEAFF.

This clonotype is medium-sized within its sample. One end of the junction varies from germline; a read error may be responsible. The V and J genes are TRBV9 and TRBJ2-1; no clear D gene. This CDR3 is built from 15 residues. CDR1 and CDR2 (germline): SGDLS, YYNGEE. CDR3 nucleotide sequence: TGTGCCAGCAGCGTAGCGGCAGATCACTACAGTGAGCAGTTCTTC. Its translation is CASSVAADHYSEQFF.

The chain couples TRBV3-1 to TRBJ2-3, with 9 positions matching TRBD2. V dropped 3 bases and J dropped 2; count of bases not matched to a gene: 6. The CDR3 covers 16 residues. Per the germline V gene, CDR1 is LGHDT and CDR2 is YNNKEL (reference sequence). CDR3: CASSQRLAGFTDTQYF. CDR3 nucleotide sequence: TGTGCCAGCAGCCAGCGGCTAGCGGGGTTCACAGATACGCAGTATTTT.